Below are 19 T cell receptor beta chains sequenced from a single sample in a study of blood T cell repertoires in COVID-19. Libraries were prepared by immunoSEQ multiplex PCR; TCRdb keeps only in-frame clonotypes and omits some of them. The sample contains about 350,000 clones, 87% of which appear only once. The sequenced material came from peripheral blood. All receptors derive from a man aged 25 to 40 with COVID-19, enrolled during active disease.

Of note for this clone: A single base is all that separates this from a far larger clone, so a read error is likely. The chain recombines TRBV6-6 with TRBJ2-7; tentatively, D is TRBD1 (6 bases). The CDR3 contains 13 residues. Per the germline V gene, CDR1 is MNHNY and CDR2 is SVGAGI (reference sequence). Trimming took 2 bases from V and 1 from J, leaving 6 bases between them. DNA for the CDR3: TGTGCCAGCAGTTACGGACAGTCCTACGAGCAGTACTTC. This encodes CASSYGQSYEQYF.

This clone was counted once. The CDR3 coding sequence is TGTGCCAGCAGCGAGAGGGGAGAGGGGGGGCGGTCAGAGACCCAGTACTTC. Translation: CASSERGEGGRSETQYF. The rearrangement links TRBV9 to TRBJ2-5, with a possible D match to TRBD2 (7 bases). The CDR3 length is 17 residues. V was trimmed by 3 bases and J by 4 bases, leaving 22 bases between them. Germline V gives CDR1 SGDLS, CDR2 YYNGEE.

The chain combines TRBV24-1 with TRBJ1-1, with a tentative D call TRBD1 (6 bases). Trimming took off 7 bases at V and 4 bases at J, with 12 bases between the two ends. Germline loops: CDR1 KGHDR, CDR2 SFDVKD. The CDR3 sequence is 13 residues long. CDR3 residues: CATRQAGVTEAFF. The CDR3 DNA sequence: TGTGCCACCAGACAGGCAGGGGTCACTGAAGCTTTCTTT.

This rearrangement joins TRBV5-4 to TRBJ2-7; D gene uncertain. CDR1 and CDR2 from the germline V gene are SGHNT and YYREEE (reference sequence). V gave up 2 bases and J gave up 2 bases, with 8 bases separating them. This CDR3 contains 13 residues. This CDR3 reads CASSLSPPYEQYF. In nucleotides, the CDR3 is TGTGCCAGCAGCTTATCTCCTCCCTACGAGCAGTACTTC.

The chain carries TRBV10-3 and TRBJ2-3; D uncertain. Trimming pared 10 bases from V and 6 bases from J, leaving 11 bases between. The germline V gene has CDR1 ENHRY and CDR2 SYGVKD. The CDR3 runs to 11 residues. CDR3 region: CATSQSDTQYF. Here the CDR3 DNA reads TGTGCCACATCCCAGTCGGATACGCAGTATTTT.

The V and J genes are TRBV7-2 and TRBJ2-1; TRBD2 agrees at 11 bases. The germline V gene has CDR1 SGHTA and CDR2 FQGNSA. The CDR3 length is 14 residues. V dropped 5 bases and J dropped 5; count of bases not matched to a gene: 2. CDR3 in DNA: TGTGCCAGCAGCGCACTAGCGGGAGACAATGAGCAGTTCTTC. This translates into CASSALAGDNEQFF.

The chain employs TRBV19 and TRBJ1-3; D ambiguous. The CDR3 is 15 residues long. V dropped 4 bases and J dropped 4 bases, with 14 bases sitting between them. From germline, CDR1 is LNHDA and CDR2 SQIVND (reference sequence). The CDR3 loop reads CASSTDIPAGNTIYF. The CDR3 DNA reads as TGTGCCAGTAGTACCGACATACCCGCCGGAAACACCATATATTTT.

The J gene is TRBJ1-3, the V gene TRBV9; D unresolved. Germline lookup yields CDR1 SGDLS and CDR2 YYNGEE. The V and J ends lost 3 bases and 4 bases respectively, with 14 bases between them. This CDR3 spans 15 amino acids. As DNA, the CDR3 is TGTGCCAGCAGCGGGTGGGTGAGCGGAGGAAACACCATATATTTT. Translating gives CASSGWVSGGNTIYF.

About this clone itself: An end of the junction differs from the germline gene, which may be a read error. CDR3 in amino acids: CASSEVQGVPF. The CDR3 DNA reads as TGTGCCAGCAGTGAAGTTCAGGGGGTCCCCTTC. V usage is TRBV2 and J usage is TRBJ1-2; TRBD1 aligns across 7 bases. CDR3 size: 11 residues. Germline CDR1 reads SNHLY; CDR2 reads FYNNEI.

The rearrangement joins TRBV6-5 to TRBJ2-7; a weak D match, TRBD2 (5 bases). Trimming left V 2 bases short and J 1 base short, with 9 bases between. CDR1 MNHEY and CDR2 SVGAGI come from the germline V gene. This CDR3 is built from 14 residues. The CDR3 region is CASSYAGVSYEQYF. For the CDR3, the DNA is TGTGCCAGCAGTTACGCGGGTGTTTCCTACGAGCAGTACTTC.

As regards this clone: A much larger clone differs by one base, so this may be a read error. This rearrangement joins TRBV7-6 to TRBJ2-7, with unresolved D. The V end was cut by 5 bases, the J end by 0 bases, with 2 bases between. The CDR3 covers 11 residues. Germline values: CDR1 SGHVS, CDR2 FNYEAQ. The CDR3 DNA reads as TGTGCCAGCAGCCGCTCCTACGAGCAGTACTTC. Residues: CASSRSYEQYF.

The DNA of the CDR3 is TGCGCCAGCAGTCGGGACAGGGATTCCTACAATGAGCAGTTCTTC. Protein: CASSRDRDSYNEQFF. The chain links TRBV4-3 to TRBJ2-1; 9 bases map to TRBD1. With V trimmed by 6 bases and J by 1 base, 4 bases remained unmatched. The CDR3 loop spans 15 amino acids. Germline CDR1 is LGHNA and CDR2 is YSLEER.

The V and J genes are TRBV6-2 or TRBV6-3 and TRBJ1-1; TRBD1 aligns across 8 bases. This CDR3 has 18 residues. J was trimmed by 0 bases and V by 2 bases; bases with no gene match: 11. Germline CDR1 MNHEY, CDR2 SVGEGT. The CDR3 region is CASSYPGQGSSMNTEAFF. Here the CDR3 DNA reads TGTGCCAGCAGTTACCCTGGACAGGGTTCTTCTATGAACACTGAAGCTTTCTTT.

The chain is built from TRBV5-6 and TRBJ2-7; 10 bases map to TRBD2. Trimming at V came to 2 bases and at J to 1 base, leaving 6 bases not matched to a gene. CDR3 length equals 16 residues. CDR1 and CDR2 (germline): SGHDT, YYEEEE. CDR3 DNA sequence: TGTGCCAGCAGCTTAGGACTAGCGGAAGAGTCCTACGAGCAGTACTTC. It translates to CASSLGLAEESYEQYF.

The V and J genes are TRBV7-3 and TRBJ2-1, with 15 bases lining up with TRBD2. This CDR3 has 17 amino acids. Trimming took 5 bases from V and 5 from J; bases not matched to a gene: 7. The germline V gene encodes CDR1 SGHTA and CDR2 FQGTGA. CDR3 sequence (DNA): TGTGCCAGCAGCCCCGGGACTAGCGGGAGGCCACACAATGAGCAGTTCTTC. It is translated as CASSPGTSGRPHNEQFF.

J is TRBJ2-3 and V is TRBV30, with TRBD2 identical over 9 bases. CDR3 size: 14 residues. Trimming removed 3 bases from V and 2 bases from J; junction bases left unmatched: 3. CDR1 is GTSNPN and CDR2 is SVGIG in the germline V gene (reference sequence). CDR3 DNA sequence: TGTGCCTGGAGGCGGGAGGGAGCCACAGATACGCAGTATTTT. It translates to CAWRREGATDTQYF. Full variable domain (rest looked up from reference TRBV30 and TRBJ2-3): SQTIHQWPATLVQPVGSPLSLECTVEGTSNPNLYWYRQAAGRGLQLLFYSVGIGQISSEVPQNLSASRPQDRQFILSSKKLLLSDSGFYLCAWRREGATDTQYFGPGTRLTVL.

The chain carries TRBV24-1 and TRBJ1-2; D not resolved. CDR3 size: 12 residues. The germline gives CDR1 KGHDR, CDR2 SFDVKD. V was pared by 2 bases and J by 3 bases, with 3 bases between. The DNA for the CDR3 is TGTGCCACCAGTGATTCCTACTATGGCTACACCTTC. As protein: CATSDSYYGYTF.

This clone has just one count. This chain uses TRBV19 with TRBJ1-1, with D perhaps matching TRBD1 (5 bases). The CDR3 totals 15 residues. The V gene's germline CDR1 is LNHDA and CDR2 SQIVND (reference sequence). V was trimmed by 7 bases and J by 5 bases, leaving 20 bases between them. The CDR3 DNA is TGTGCCAGTACCCCGGGCAGGGAGGAGGGAACTGAAGCTTTCTTT. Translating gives CASTPGREEGTEAFF.

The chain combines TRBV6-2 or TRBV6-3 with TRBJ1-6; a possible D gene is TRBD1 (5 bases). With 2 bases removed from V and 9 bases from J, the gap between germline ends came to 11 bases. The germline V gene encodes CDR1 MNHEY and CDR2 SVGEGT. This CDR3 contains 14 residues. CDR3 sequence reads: CASSYSQGGSPLHF. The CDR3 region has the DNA TGTGCCAGCAGTTACAGCCAGGGAGGTTCACCCCTCCACTTT.